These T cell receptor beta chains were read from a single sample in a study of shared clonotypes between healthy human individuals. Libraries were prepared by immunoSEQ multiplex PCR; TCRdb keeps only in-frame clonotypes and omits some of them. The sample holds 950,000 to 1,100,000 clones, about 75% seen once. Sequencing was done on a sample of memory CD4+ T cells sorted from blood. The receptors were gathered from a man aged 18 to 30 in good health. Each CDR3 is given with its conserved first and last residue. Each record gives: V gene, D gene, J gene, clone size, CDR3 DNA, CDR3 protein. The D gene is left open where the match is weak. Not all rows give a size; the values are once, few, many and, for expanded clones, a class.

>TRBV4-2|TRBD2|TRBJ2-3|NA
TGTGCCAGCAGCCAAGGTGTTAGCGGGATCACAGATACGCAGTATTTT
CASSQGVSGITDTQYF
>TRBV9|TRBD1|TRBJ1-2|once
TGTGCCAGCAGCGACGGGACAGGGACGAAAGTGATGGGCGGCTACACCTTC
CASSDGTGTKVMGGYTF
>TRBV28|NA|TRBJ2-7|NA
TGTGCCAGCAGCAGGGCCTACGAGCAGTACTTC
CASSRAYEQYF
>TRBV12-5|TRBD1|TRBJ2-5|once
TGTGCTAGTGGTTCGGGGACAGGGAAGCCAAGCCAAGAGACCCAGTACTTC
CASGSGTGKPSQETQYF
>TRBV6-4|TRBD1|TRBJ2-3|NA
TGTGCCAGCAGGTACGGACAGGGAGAGGTCGCAGATACGCAGTATTTT
CASRYGQGEVADTQYF
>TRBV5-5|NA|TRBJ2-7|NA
TGTGCCAGCAGCCGGGTCCCAGGCTACGAGCAGTACTTC
CASSRVPGYEQYF
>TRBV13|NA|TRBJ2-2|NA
TGTGCCAGCAGCTTAAATACAGGGTTCGGCACCGGGGAGCTGTTTTTT
CASSLNTGFGTGELFF
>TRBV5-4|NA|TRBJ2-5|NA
TGTGCCAGCAGCTTGGATCTTAACAGGGAAGAGACCCAGTACTTC
CASSLDLNREETQYF
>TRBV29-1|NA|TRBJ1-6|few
TGCAGCGGTTCACAGGGAGGAAATTCACCCCTCCACTTT
CSGSQGGNSPLHF
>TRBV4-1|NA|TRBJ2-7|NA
TGCGCCAGCAGCCAAGACTCAGGGACGGTATCCTCCTACGAGCAGTACTTC
CASSQDSGTVSSYEQYF
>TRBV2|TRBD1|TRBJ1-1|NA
TGTGCCAGCAGCCAAGGACAGGGGGCCACCCAAGCTTTCTTT
CASSQGQGATQAFF
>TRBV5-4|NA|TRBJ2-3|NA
TGTGCCAGCAGCTTAGGGCTAGCTGAGAACACGCAGTATTTT
CASSLGLAENTQYF
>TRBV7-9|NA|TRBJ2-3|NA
TGTGCCAGCAGCTCGGGCAGAACAGATACGCAGTATTTT
CASSSGRTDTQYF
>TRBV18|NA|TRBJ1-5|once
TGTGCCAGCTCAGGCGGCGCATCGCCCCAGCATTTT
CASSGGASPQHF
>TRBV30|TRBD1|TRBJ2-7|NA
TGTGCCTGGAGTGCGGGGACAGGAGACTACGAGCAGTACTTC
CAWSAGTGDYEQYF
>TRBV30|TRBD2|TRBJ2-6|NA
TGTGCCTGGGCTAGCGGGAGGTCTGGGGCCAACGTCCTGACTTTC
CAWASGRSGANVLTF
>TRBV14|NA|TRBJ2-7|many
TGTGCCAGCAGCCAAGGGCCTCGGGGCCAGAGAGAGCAGTACTTC
CASSQGPRGQREQYF
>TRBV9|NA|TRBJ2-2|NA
TGTGCCAGCAGGGCGGCGGGCCTGAACACCGGGGAGCTGTTTTTT
CASRAAGLNTGELFF
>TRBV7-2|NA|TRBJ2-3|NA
TGTGCCAGCAGCCCTACCCGGCAGGTCACAGATACGCAGTATTTT
CASSPTRQVTDTQYF
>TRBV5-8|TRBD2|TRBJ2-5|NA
TGTGCCAGCAGCTTGCGGCTAGCGGGCGGTGAGACCCAGTACTTC
CASSLRLAGGETQYF
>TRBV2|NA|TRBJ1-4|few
TGTGCCAGCTCGGGACTGAAGGCTAATGAAAAACTGTTTTTT
CASSGLKANEKLFF
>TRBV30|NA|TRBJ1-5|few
TGTGCCTATTCAACAGGGAAAGGGAATAGCAATCAGCCCCAGCATTTT
CAYSTGKGNSNQPQHF
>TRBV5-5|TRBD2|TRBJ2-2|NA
TGTGCCAGCAGCAGTCTAGCGGGAGGAATCGCCGGGGAGCTGTTTTTT
CASSSLAGGIAGELFF
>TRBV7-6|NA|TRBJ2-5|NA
TGTGCCAGCAGCTTAGAGTCAGGTTGGGAGACCCAGTACTTC
CASSLESGWETQYF
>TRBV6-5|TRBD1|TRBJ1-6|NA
TGTGCCAGCAGTTCGTTGGACAGGGGCAGTTCACCCCTCCACTTT
CASSSLDRGSSPLHF
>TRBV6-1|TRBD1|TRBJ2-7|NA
TGTGCCAGCAGTGAGCAGGGGGCCTTCTACGAGCAGTACTTC
CASSEQGAFYEQYF
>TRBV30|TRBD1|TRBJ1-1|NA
TGTGCCTGGAGTCCACAACAGGGGTTAAACACTGAAGCTTTCTTT
CAWSPQQGLNTEAFF
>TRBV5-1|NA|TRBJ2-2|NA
TGCGCCAGCAGCTTGGATATCGGGGAGCTGTTTTTT
CASSLDIGELFF
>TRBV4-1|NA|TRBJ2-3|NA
TGCGCCAGCAGCCCCCAAAAGGGACATTACACAGATACGCAGTATTTT
CASSPQKGHYTDTQYF
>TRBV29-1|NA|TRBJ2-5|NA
TGCAGCCCCCCCTCGGGGGTTGTCCAAGAGACCCAGTACTTC
CSPPSGVVQETQYF
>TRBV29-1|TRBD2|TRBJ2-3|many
TGCAGCGTTGGGGGACTAGCGGGAGGGCTGGTGGGTACAGATACGCAGTATTTT
CSVGGLAGGLVGTDTQYF
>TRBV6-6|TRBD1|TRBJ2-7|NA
TGTGCCAGCAGATTGACAGGGGGCGAGCAGTACTTC
CASRLTGGEQYF
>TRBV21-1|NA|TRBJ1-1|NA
TGTGCCAGCAGATACGGACAGAGGCCCATCATGAACACTGAAGCTTTCTTT
CASRYGQRPIMNTEAFF
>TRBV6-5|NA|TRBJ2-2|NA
TGTGCCAGCAGTTCAGGGTGGGGCGGGGAGCTGTTTTTT
CASSSGWGGELFF
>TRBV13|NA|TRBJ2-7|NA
TGTGCCAGCAGCTTAGGCTTTTCGGGGGACGAGCAGTACTTC
CASSLGFSGDEQYF